What follows is one T cell receptor (beta chain) and its context. Using a J-beta primer mix together with a sample-barcoded 5' primer, a second PCR was run for about 6 to 11 cycles. TCRdb itself ran the 5' RACE reads through MiXCR, one entry per CDR3 protein. The sample has 1.6 million or so distinct CDR3 sequences; around 36% are singletons. The germline V gene encodes CDR1 MNHEY and CDR2 SVGEGT. This CDR3 has 14 residues. V was clipped by 2 bases and J by 1 base; unmatched bases: 0. The entry originates in a study of blood T cells in healthy people across ages. V and J are TRBV6-2 or TRBV6-3 and TRBJ2-7; 9 positions agree with TRBD2. Sequencing was carried out using blood. The origin of this receptor is a woman in her twenties or thirties in good health. CDR3 amino acids: CASSYLAGSYEQYF. CDR3 sequence (DNA): TGTGCCAGCAGTTACCTAGCGGGGTCCTACGAGCAGTACTTC.